The clone carrying this TCR beta chain was observed many times. Its antigen is currently unknown. The data derive from a study of Graves' ophthalmopathy and Graves' hyperthyroidism. Study findings and constraints: A classifier, a 13-signature model, separated ophthalmopathy from stable hyperthyroidism with around 88% sensitivity and 81.08% specificity. Blood also contained most of the expanded thyroid clonotypes above 0.001 frequency.

RNA served as the template for amplifying TCR beta CDR3 regions. An opening RT-PCR round employed HTBI primers and preceded a second-round multiplex PCR. TCRdb itself ran the multiplex PCR reads through MiXCR, one entry per CDR3 protein. The sample records hundreds of thousands of distinct CDR3 sequences, 20% to 25% being singletons. Aged 18 to 65, the patients with hyperthyroidism had under 2 months' duration and were newly diagnosed. Germline V gene lookup returns CDR1 KGHSH and CDR2 LQKENI. The length of the CDR3 is 16 residues. V was cut by 3 bases and J by 5 bases, with 19 bases left in between. The chain carries TRBV18 and TRBJ1-2, with D tentatively TRBD1 (6 bases). The sequencing input was peripheral blood. This clonotype was obtained from a woman under 30 with stable Graves' hyperthyroidism. CDR3 DNA sequence: TGTGCCAGCTCACCGAGCTCGCGGGGGGCGAGGTATGGCTACACCTTC. Protein: CASSPSSRGARYGYTF.